Each of the 14 T cell receptor beta chains below was sequenced from the same sample in a study of shared clonotypes between healthy human individuals (dated by TCRdb to 2018 to 2020). Library prep was done by the immunoSEQ multiplex PCR assay. TCRdb mirrors the immuneACCESS table, restricted to in-frame sequences. Some clones are absent from its copies; in checked studies, under half trace to an unresolved V gene, and the reason for the others is unknown. The sample data list some 2,000,000 clones, and around 96% of these were observed just once. The ten largest clonotypes hold approximately 1.2% of the sample. For the CD8 naive samples, CD45RO-negative cells were positively selected for CCR7, yielding a CD45RA+CCR7+ population from which TemRA cells were excluded. The sample consisted of naive CD8+ T cells sorted from blood. The meaning of the sample's cell subset or site label: CD45RA+CCR7+. The receptors derive from a man aged 18 to 30 in good health.

The gene calls are TRBV27 and TRBJ2-5, with D perhaps TRBD2 (6 bases). The CDR3 contains 13 residues. V was cut by 5 bases and J by 5 bases, with 12 bases left in between. Germline CDR1 is MNHEY and CDR2 is SMNVEV (reference sequence). Here the CDR3 reads CASSTSGRETQYF. CDR3 nucleotides: TGTGCCAGCAGTACATCAGGGAGGGAGACCCAGTACTTC.

The gene calls are TRBV9 and TRBJ1-3; no clear D gene. Germline CDR1 reads SGDLS; CDR2 reads YYNGEE. This CDR3 has 15 amino acids. V was shortened by 7 bases and J by 1 base, with 15 bases between the two germline ends. The CDR3 here is CASALNELSGNTIYF. The CDR3 region has the DNA TGTGCCAGCGCCCTCAACGAGTTATCTGGAAACACCATATATTTT.

This sequence joins TRBV5-1 and TRBJ2-1, with unresolved D. This CDR3 comprises 16 residues. The V gene's germline CDR1 is SGHRS and CDR2 YFSETQ. Deletions cut 0 bases from V and 12 bases from J, with 22 bases between. CDR3 loop: CASSLEPGLPLRGQFF. CDR3 sequence (DNA): TGCGCCAGCAGCTTGGAGCCAGGTTTGCCCCTACGCGGGCAGTTCTTC. The whole variable domain, remainder taken from reference TRBV5-1 and TRBJ2-1, is KAGVTQTPRYLIKTRGQQVTLSCSPISGHRSVSWYQQTPGQGLQFLFEYFSETQRNKGNFPGRFSGRQFSNSRSEMNVSTLELGDSALYLCASSLEPGLPLRGQFFGPGTRLTVL.

The J gene is TRBJ2-1, the V gene TRBV6-6; 7 positions match TRBD2. There are 13 residues in the CDR3. V gave up 7 bases and J gave up 8 bases; unmatched junction bases: 8. Germline V lookup: CDR1 MNHNY, CDR2 SVGAGI (reference sequence). The CDR3 spells CASNAGEYDEQFF. The CDR3 nucleotides are TGTGCCAGCAATGCGGGAGAGTACGATGAGCAGTTCTTC.

The rearrangement joins TRBV12-5 to TRBJ2-7, with TRBD2 matching over 10 bases. There are 17 residues in the CDR3. The V gene's germline CDR1 is LGHNT and CDR2 FRNRAP. With 1 base clipped from V and 0 bases from J, the junction kept 6 bases outside the gene matches. CDR3 nucleotides: TGTGCTAGTGGTTTGGGAACTAGCGGGATAATCTCCTACGAGCAGTACTTC. It is translated as CASGLGTSGIISYEQYF.

The genes are TRBV2 and TRBJ2-1, with unresolved D. This CDR3 region has 14 residues. Germline-derived CDR1 and CDR2 are SNHLY and FYNNEI. V lost 3 bases to trimming and J lost 4 bases, with 10 bases between them. The CDR3 is CASSDLSLYNEQFF. The CDR3 coding sequence is TGTGCCAGCAGTGATCTAAGCTTGTACAATGAGCAGTTCTTC.

DNA for the CDR3: TGTGCCAGAAGTCCTCGACAGGTTGAAAAACTGTTTTTT. Its protein is CARSPRQVEKLFF. The chain recombines TRBV5-3 with TRBJ1-4; D possibly corresponds to TRBD1 (6 bases). TRBV5-3 is an ORF; its function is uncertain. There are 13 residues in the CDR3. Trimming took 5 bases from V and 7 from J, leaving 12 bases between them.

This clone was seen only once. This chain links TRBV4-3 with TRBJ2-2; 12 nucleotides agree with TRBD2. V was clipped by 1 base and J by 4 bases; unmatched bases: 7. Germline-derived CDR1 and CDR2 are LGHNA and YSLEER. This CDR3 has 18 amino acids. For the CDR3, the DNA is TGCGCCAGCAGCCAAGCCCTAGCGGGAGGGCCGGGCACCGGGGAGCTGTTTTTT. This encodes CASSQALAGGPGTGELFF.

The chain uses TRBV11-2 and TRBJ2-1, with TRBD1 identical over 8 bases. The CDR3 consists of 16 residues. The J segment lost 0 bases and the V segment lost 4 bases, leaving 5 bases of the junction unmatched. From germline, CDR1 is SGHAT and CDR2 FQNNGV. CDR3 amino acids: CASSWRQGSSYNEQFF. The CDR3 DNA reads TGTGCCAGCAGCTGGAGACAGGGGAGCTCCTACAATGAGCAGTTCTTC.

The V gene is TRBV13, the J gene TRBJ1-2; D gene unclear. The V gene's germline CDR1 is PRHDT and CDR2 FYEKMQ (reference sequence). This CDR3 is 13 amino acids long. Trimming took 8 bases from V and 3 from J, leaving 13 bases between them. The CDR3: CASHPVGYYGYTF. CDR3 in DNA: TGTGCCAGCCACCCCGTGGGTTACTATGGCTACACCTTC.

V is TRBV6-4 and J is TRBJ1-5; D call uncertain. The CDR3 contains 16 residues. Germline V gives CDR1 MRHNA, CDR2 SNTAGT. V was cut by 0 bases and J by 6 bases, with 15 bases left in between. For the CDR3, the DNA is TGTGCCAGCAGTGACTCTCAGGATGCCCTGTGTCAGCCCCAGCATTTT. Encoded protein: CASSDSQDALCQPQHF.

This rearrangement joins TRBV2 to TRBJ2-7, with no clear D. CDR3 length: 14 amino acids. Germline V CDR1 and CDR2: SNHLY, FYNNEI. V lost 3 bases and J 0 bases, leaving 9 bases between the germline ends. The CDR3 DNA is TGTGCCAGCAGTGAGGGTTTCCTCTCCTACGAGCAGTACTTC. It encodes CASSEGFLSYEQYF.

This chain joins TRBV9 and TRBJ2-7; the match to TRBD1 covers 8 bases. CDR3 length equals 17 residues. Losses at the gene ends were 2 bases for V and 2 bases for J; bases not matched to a gene: 12. Germline CDR1 is SGDLS and CDR2 is YYNGEE. The CDR3 DNA reads TGTGCCAGCAGCGTCGAAGGCGGGACAGGTAACGCCTACGAGCAGTACTTC. Its protein product is CASSVEGGTGNAYEQYF. The full variable domain, completed using reference TRBV9 and TRBJ2-7, is DSGVTQTPKHLITATGQRVTLRCSPRSGDLSVYWYQQSLDQGLQFLIQYYNGEERAKGNILERFSAQQFPDLHSELNLSSLELGDSALYFCASSVEGGTGNAYEQYFGPGTRLTVT.

The V call is TRBV28, the J call TRBJ1-4; a weak D match, TRBD1 (5 bases). Germline V gene lookup returns CDR1 MDHEN and CDR2 SYDVKM. V lost 6 bases to trimming and J lost 4 bases, with 12 bases between them. The CDR3 covers 14 residues. The CDR3 spells CASRKQDRNEKLFF. CDR3 nucleotide sequence: TGTGCCAGCAGAAAACAGGACCGTAATGAAAAACTGTTTTTT.